These 25 T cell receptor beta chains originate from one sample sequenced in a study of blood T cell repertoires in COVID-19. Measured with immunoSEQ multiplex PCR; TCRdb has only the in-frame clones, and not every one. The table lists some 140,000 clones, roughly 90% of them singletons. Sequenced material: peripheral blood. The receptors here all came from a man aged 65-85 years with active COVID-19.

J is TRBJ2-5 and V is TRBV9; tentatively, D is TRBD2 (7 bases). Deletions cut 1 base from V and 10 bases from J, with 11 bases between. CDR1 and CDR2 (germline): SGDLS, YYNGEE. This CDR3 is 12 amino acids long. The CDR3 DNA reads as TGTGCCAGCAGCGTAAAGGGGGGGGACCAGTACTTC. Residues: CASSVKGGDQYF.

This chain joins TRBV7-3 and TRBJ2-3; 7 bases fit TRBD2. The V gene's germline CDR1 is SGHTA and CDR2 FQGTGA. The CDR3 length is 13 residues. J was trimmed by 7 bases and V by 3 bases; bases with no gene match: 4. CDR3 nucleotide sequence: TGTGCCAGCAGCTTGGGAGGGCCATATACGCAGTATTTT. Translated: CASSLGGPYTQYF. Looking up the rest from reference TRBV7-3 and TRBJ2-3 gives the full variable domain: GAGVSQTPSNKVTEKGKYVELRCDPISGHTALYWYRQSLGQGPEFLIYFQGTGAADDSGLPNDRFFAVRPEGSVSTLKIQRTERGDSAVYLCASSLGGPYTQYFGPGTRLTVL.

The chain links TRBV12-3 or TRBV12-4 to TRBJ1-1; tentatively, D is TRBD1 (6 bases). The CDR3 has 13 amino acids. V lost 4 bases to trimming and J lost 5 bases, with 11 bases between them. CDR3 in amino acids: CASSSQGITEAFF. In DNA, the CDR3 is TGTGCCAGCAGTTCGCAGGGGATAACTGAAGCTTTCTTT.

The J gene is TRBJ2-2, the V gene TRBV10-1, with 8 bases matching TRBD2. Germline V lookup: CDR1 WNHNN, CDR2 SYGVQD (reference sequence). The CDR3 extends over 16 amino acids. V lost 5 bases, J lost 0 bases, and 5 bases stayed unmatched. CDR3: CASSLAGQPNTGELFF. The CDR3 coding sequence is TGCGCCAGCAGTTTAGCGGGACAACCGAACACCGGGGAGCTGTTTTTT.

The chain couples TRBV9 to TRBJ2-7; TRBD2 agrees at 9 bases. CDR3 length: 15 amino acids. Germline V gene data show CDR1 as SGDLS and CDR2 as YYNGEE. Trimming removed 1 base from V and 5 bases from J; junction bases left unmatched: 7. The CDR3 DNA is TGTGCCAGCAGCGTAAGGGGTAGCGGGAGAGACGAGCAGTACTTC. Protein product: CASSVRGSGRDEQYF.

V usage is TRBV7-2 and J usage is TRBJ2-1; no definite D call. V lost 1 base and J lost 6, with 10 bases in between. Germline CDR1 is SGHTA and CDR2 is FQGNSA. There are 14 residues in the CDR3. The CDR3 spells CASSLDNFPNEQFF. The DNA for the CDR3 is TGTGCCAGCAGCTTAGATAACTTCCCCAATGAGCAGTTCTTC.

The CDR3 region is CASSGLSGQGSTDTQYF. CDR3 nucleotide sequence: TGTGCCAGCAGCGGCCTCTCGGGTCAGGGTAGCACAGATACGCAGTATTTT. The chain combines TRBV27 with TRBJ2-3; the D gene is possibly TRBD1 (5 bases). This CDR3 has 17 residues. Trimming took off 6 bases at V and 0 bases at J, with 19 bases between the two ends. Per the germline V gene, CDR1 is MNHEY and CDR2 is SMNVEV (reference sequence).

The CDR3 nucleotides are TGTGCCAGTAGTATCGACTCCGGGGGTTATGGCTACACCTTC. This gives the protein CASSIDSGGYGYTF. The chain joins TRBV19 to TRBJ1-2; D is possibly TRBD1 (5 bases). V lost 3 bases to trimming and J lost 5 bases, with 13 bases between them. This CDR3 spans 14 amino acids. Germline CDR1 and CDR2: LNHDA and SQIVND (reference sequence).

The chain couples TRBV11-2 to TRBJ2-2; 9 bases fit TRBD2. The CDR3 has 15 amino acids. Germline CDR1 SGHAT, CDR2 FQNNGV. With 8 bases clipped from V and 4 bases from J, the junction kept 8 bases outside the gene matches. The CDR3 DNA reads as TGTGCCAGCGGGATAGCGGGAGTAGGCACCGGGGAGCTGTTTTTT. Protein sequence: CASGIAGVGTGELFF.

CDR3 nucleotide sequence: TGTGCCAGCAGCCGAATGCCAGGGGTGAACCTTGGGCAGTTCTTC. Translation: CASSRMPGVNLGQFF. V and J are TRBV14 and TRBJ2-1; D perhaps matches TRBD1 (6 bases). The germline V gene encodes CDR1 SGHDN and CDR2 FVKESK. The ends were cut back, 4 bases at V and 12 bases at J, with 22 bases in the middle. The CDR3 extends over 15 amino acids. The whole variable domain, remainder taken from reference TRBV14 and TRBJ2-1, is EAGVTQFPSHSVIEKGQTVTLRCDPISGHDNLYWYRRVMGKEIKFLLHFVKESKQDESGMPNNRFLAERTGGTYSTLKVQPAELEDSGVYFCASSRMPGVNLGQFFGPGTRLTVL.

This rearrangement joins TRBV10-2 to TRBJ1-5; D is possibly TRBD1 (5 bases). With 7 bases removed from V and 1 base from J, the gap between germline ends came to 14 bases. The CDR3 sequence is 15 residues long. Germline CDR1 reads WSHSY; CDR2 reads SAAADI. The CDR3 sequence: CASTQGQRSNQPQHF. The CDR3 nucleotides are TGCGCCAGCACCCAGGGCCAGAGGAGCAATCAGCCCCAGCATTTT.

This chain joins TRBV7-8 and TRBJ2-7, with D possibly TRBD1 on 5 matching bases. CDR3 length: 15 residues. From germline, CDR1 is SGHVS and CDR2 FQNEAQ. Trimming cost V 3 bases and J 5 bases, with 17 bases left between them. Written as DNA, the CDR3 is TGTGCCAGCAGCTTCAGGGCCACCGGGCCCAACGAGCAGTACTTC. This encodes CASSFRATGPNEQYF.

In DNA form, the CDR3 reads TGTGCCACTAGAGGTGGCGAAGCCCAAGAGACCCAGTACTTC. Its protein product is CATRGGEAQETQYF. The genes are TRBV24-1 and TRBJ2-5; no clear D gene. CDR3 length equals 14 residues. Germline values: CDR1 KGHDR, CDR2 SFDVKD. V lost 10 bases, J lost 1 base, and 15 bases lay in between.

CDR3 sequence reads: CAIQRDRELYEQYF. The CDR3 nucleotides are TGTGCCATCCAAAGGGACAGGGAACTCTACGAGCAGTACTTC. J is TRBJ2-7 and V is TRBV6-5, with TRBD1 matching 9 bases. Losses at the gene ends were 10 bases for V and 3 bases for J; bases not matched to a gene: 10. CDR1 MNHEY and CDR2 SVGAGI come from the germline V gene. This CDR3 has 14 amino acids.

The chain is built from TRBV5-4 and TRBJ2-3; 8 bases agree with TRBD2. The CDR3 spans 17 residues. Germline values: CDR1 SGHNT, CDR2 YYREEE (reference sequence). V was pared by 0 bases and J by 0 bases, with 6 bases of the junction left unmatched. CDR3 amino acids: CASSLELAEMSTDTQYF. CDR3 DNA sequence: TGTGCCAGCAGCTTGGAACTAGCGGAAATGAGCACAGATACGCAGTATTTT.

The chain is built from TRBV27 and TRBJ2-1; 10 bases are shared with TRBD1. Germline V lookup: CDR1 MNHEY, CDR2 SMNVEV (reference sequence). The CDR3 covers 14 residues. V was clipped by 5 bases and J by 6 bases; unmatched bases: 4. CDR3 protein: CASSDRGPTNEQFF. The CDR3 DNA sequence: TGTGCCAGCAGTGACAGGGGGCCAACCAATGAGCAGTTCTTC.

The chain carries TRBV3-1 (or the pseudogene TRBV3-2) and TRBJ1-1; TRBD1 agrees at 11 bases. V lost 4 bases, J lost 3 bases, and 4 bases stayed unmatched. The CDR3 runs to 15 residues. Germline V gives CDR1 LGHDT, CDR2 YNNKEL (reference sequence). The CDR3 reads CASSPWDRGDTEAFF. In nucleotides, the CDR3 is TGTGCCAGCAGCCCCTGGGACAGGGGGGACACTGAAGCTTTCTTT.

This rearrangement joins TRBV9 to TRBJ2-3, with 9 nucleotides matching TRBD2. Trimming removed 4 bases from V and 2 bases from J; junction bases left unmatched: 8. The CDR3 consists of 16 residues. The germline V gene has CDR1 SGDLS and CDR2 YYNGEE. As DNA, the CDR3 is TGTGCCAGCAGCCCTCGACTAGCGGATCCCACAGATACGCAGTATTTT. Translating gives CASSPRLADPTDTQYF. The full variable domain, completed using reference TRBV9 and TRBJ2-3, is DSGVTQTPKHLITATGQRVTLRCSPRSGDLSVYWYQQSLDQGLQFLIQYYNGEERAKGNILERFSAQQFPDLHSELNLSSLELGDSALYFCASSPRLADPTDTQYFGPGTRLTVL.

The V call is TRBV19, the J call TRBJ2-6; D unresolved. V dropped 2 bases and J dropped 0 bases, with 2 bases sitting between them. Germline V CDR1 and CDR2: LNHDA, SQIVND (reference sequence). The CDR3 length is 14 residues. The CDR3: CASSILSGANVLTF. DNA of the CDR3: TGTGCCAGTAGTATACTCTCTGGGGCCAACGTCCTGACTTTC.

V usage is TRBV28 and J usage is TRBJ1-2; 11 nucleotides align to TRBD1. Germline loops: CDR1 MDHEN, CDR2 SYDVKM. The CDR3 is 14 residues long. The V segment lost 7 bases and the J segment 3 bases; nucleotides outside the gene matches: 4. The CDR3 sequence: CASTMGQGDYGYTF. Here the CDR3 DNA reads TGTGCCAGCACTATGGGACAGGGGGACTATGGCTACACCTTC.

The chain is built from TRBV5-1 and TRBJ2-7; 9 bases are shared with TRBD1. V was pared by 4 bases and J by 3 bases, with 5 bases of the junction left unmatched. The CDR3 runs 14 residues. The germline V gene has CDR1 SGHRS and CDR2 YFSETQ. The CDR3 loop is CASSPGTGSYEQYF. CDR3 in DNA: TGCGCCAGCAGCCCTGGGACAGGGAGCTACGAGCAGTACTTC.

The sample holds one count of this clone. This chain links TRBV7-2 with TRBJ2-7; TRBD1 matches 7 bases. Per germline, CDR1 SGHTA and CDR2 FQGNSA. The V segment lost 1 base and the J segment 2 bases; nucleotides outside the gene matches: 2. The CDR3 is made up of 14 amino acids. The CDR3 region has the DNA TGTGCCAGCAGCTTAGGGCAGGGGGCCTACGAGCAGTACTTC. Translating it yields CASSLGQGAYEQYF.

The chain is built from TRBV25-1 and TRBJ2-5, with D possibly TRBD2 on 5 matching bases. The V gene lost 4 bases and the J gene lost 5 bases, with 17 bases spanning the gap. Germline loops: CDR1 MGHDK, CDR2 SYGVNS. The CDR3 covers 15 residues. The chain's CDR3 is CASSVGSGASETQYF. CDR3 sequence (DNA): TGTGCCAGCAGTGTAGGAAGCGGCGCCTCGGAGACCCAGTACTTC.

J is TRBJ2-3 and V is TRBV6-1, with 9 bases identical to TRBD2. The CDR3 contains 16 residues. Germline CDR1 and CDR2: MNHNS and SASEGT. V lost 0 bases, J lost 8 bases, and 9 bases stayed unmatched. The CDR3 sequence: CASSEAMAGGTGTQYF. The CDR3 DNA reads as TGTGCCAGCAGTGAAGCGATGGCGGGAGGGACGGGTACGCAGTATTTT.

This clone is labeled medium-sized. The rearrangement joins TRBV11-2 to TRBJ2-7, with TRBD1 matching over 9 bases. V was pared by 0 bases and J by 3 bases, with 3 bases of the junction left unmatched. There are 15 residues in the CDR3. Looked up from germline, CDR1 is SGHAT and CDR2 is FQNNGV. The CDR3 sequence: CASSLDATGGYEQYF. The CDR3 nucleotides read TGTGCCAGCAGCTTAGACGCGACAGGGGGCTACGAGCAGTACTTC.